This T cell receptor (beta chain) was observed in a study of blood T cell repertoires in COVID-19. Background on the study: The origin of the acute and convalescent COVID-19 samples was the United States, Italy and Spain. The analysed material was cDNA or gDNA that came from T cells, B-cell-depleted T cells, or PBMCs.

This clone was seen once. V dropped 2 bases and J dropped 1 base, with 5 bases sitting between them. The germline gives CDR1 LGHDT, CDR2 YNNKEL (reference sequence). The CDR3 has 13 residues. As handled by the study authors: Estimated nucleated cell counts came from reference gene primer amplification. Some clones are missing from TCRdb's copy, which holds only in-frame ones; the method was immunoSEQ multiplex PCR. Clone size and V and J calls were adopted from that table, with D and trimming inferred from the DNA. The data hold 200,000 to 300,000 clones, with 75% to 90% observed a single time. What was sequenced was peripheral blood. The TCR was taken from a man aged 25 to 40 with active or convalescent COVID-19. The V call is TRBV3-1 (or the pseudogene TRBV3-2), the J call TRBJ1-1, with D possibly TRBD1 on 5 matching bases. The DNA for the CDR3 is TGTGCCAGCAGCCAACAGGGGAACACTGAAGCTTTCTTT. Translating it yields CASSQQGNTEAFF.